The T cell receptor beta chain described here comes from a study of cytomegalovirus exposure and HLA in healthy donors. Study at large: From donors who were HLA-typed, an early data release held 65 million to 85 million unique TCRs. Overall study findings and caveats: Generally TCR sequences proved uncommon, though certain public TCRs appeared in numerous donors. According to an earlier analysis, most TCR beta V segments yielded productive rearrangements about 87% or about 30% of the time.

PCR involved 60 Vbeta and 13 Jbeta primers. Clones were sequenced by immunoSEQ multiplex PCR, and TCRdb holds only the in-frame ones, with some missing. The data contain approximately 190,000 clones, around four fifths of them singletons. Each donor was nominally healthy when sampled (though unrecorded immune exposures were likely). Notes on this clone: What it recognizes is unknown.

CDR1 and CDR2 (germline): SGHRS, YFSETQ. V dropped 4 bases and J dropped 4 bases, with 15 bases sitting between them. There are 14 residues in the CDR3. This receptor was obtained from a woman under 30 in good health and CMV-seronegative. The chain joins TRBV5-1 to TRBJ2-7; TRBD2 is a possible D gene (6 bases). Sequenced material: PBMCs. The CDR3 reads CASSLEGGQYEQYF. The CDR3 DNA follows: TGCGCCAGCAGCCTGGAGGGAGGACAATACGAGCAGTACTTC.